This is a list of T cell receptor beta chains from one sample in a study of shared clonotypes between healthy human individuals. Repertoires were generated with immunoSEQ multiplex PCR, while TCRdb's copy carries only in-frame clones and drops some. The data show around 2.1 million clones, with approximately 94% seen just once and roughly 1.7% held by the top ten. The sample taken for sequencing was naive CD8+ T cells from PBMCs. These receptors originate from a man aged 18 to 29 in good health. Some clones in this sample may be carry-over from other donors' samples. Each CDR3 is given with its conserved first and last residue. Each record gives: clone size, V gene, D gene, J gene, CDR3 DNA, CDR3 protein. A D gene is named only where the DNA matches it firmly. Clone size is stated in some rows and not others, as once, few, many or a class when expanded.

.	TRBV27	TRBD2	TRBJ2-1	TGTGCCAGCAGTTCCCCCGGGACTAGCGGTACCGATGAGCAGTTCTTC	CASSSPGTSGTDEQFF
.	TRBV7-9	.	TRBJ2-1	TGTGCCAGCAGCTTAGCTCAAGGGGCCTCCTACAATGAGCAGTTCTTC	CASSLAQGASYNEQFF
once	TRBV4-1	.	TRBJ1-2	TGCGCCAGCAGCCAAGTTCAGGGTTATGGCTACACCTTC	CASSQVQGYGYTF
.	TRBV7-9	.	TRBJ2-7	TGTGCCTCACTGGGAGCAAACTACGAGCAGTACTTC	CASLGANYEQYF
.	TRBV5-6	TRBD1	TRBJ2-1	TGTGCCAGCAGCAACCCACAGGGGGCGGTTCATGAGCAGTTCTTC	CASSNPQGAVHEQFF
.	TRBV5-8	.	TRBJ1-1	TGTGCCAGCAGCCGTCCTCTGAACACTGAAGCTTTCTTT	CASSRPLNTEAFF
once	TRBV7-7	TRBD2	TRBJ2-3	TGTGCCAGCAGCGCGACTAGCGGCACAACAGATACGCAGTATTTT	CASSATSGTTDTQYF
once	TRBV27	.	TRBJ2-7	TGTGCCAGCAGTTCCCTGGACAGCCACGAGCAGTACTTC	CASSSLDSHEQYF
.	TRBV6-5	.	TRBJ1-2	TGTGCCAGCAGACCCCCGGGACACCCCTATGGCTACACCTTC	CASRPPGHPYGYTF
.	TRBV30	TRBD2	TRBJ2-7	TGTGCCTGGAGCCAGCGGGAGGGGTACGAGCAGTACTTC	CAWSQREGYEQYF
.	TRBV7-9	.	TRBJ2-5	TGTGCCAGCAGCGGAAACACAGAGCGGGCTCAAGAGACCCAGTACTTC	CASSGNTERAQETQYF
.	TRBV4-1	TRBD1	TRBJ1-2	TGCGCCAGCAGCCAAGCGGGGCAGGGGGAGCTTGAAGGCTACACCTTC	CASSQAGQGELEGYTF
.	TRBV7-2	.	TRBJ2-5	TGTGCCAGCAGCGTTTTGCGGGAGACCCAGTACTTC	CASSVLRETQYF
.	TRBV29-1	.	TRBJ2-6	TGCAGCGTCAACAGGGAAGATGGGGCCAACGTCCTGACTTTC	CSVNREDGANVLTF
.	TRBV10-1	TRBD1	TRBJ2-5	TGCGCCAGCAGTGTGAGGGACAGGTACCAAGAGACCCAGTACTTC	CASSVRDRYQETQYF
.	TRBV9	TRBD1	TRBJ2-7	TGTGCCAGCAGTCCGGACAGGGGTTTCTCCTACGAGCAGTACTTC	CASSPDRGFSYEQYF
.	TRBV27	.	TRBJ2-4	TGTGCCAGCAGTTTATGCTCTTGGGGGTTACTACTAGCCAAAAACATTCAGTACTTC	CASSLCSWGLLLAKNIQYF
.	TRBV9	.	TRBJ2-2	TGTGCCAGCAGCGTAGTGTCCAGCGCCGGGGAGCTGTTTTTT	CASSVVSSAGELFF
.	TRBV30	.	TRBJ2-1	TGTGCCTGGAGGACCGACTATATCGAGCAGTTCTTC	CAWRTDYIEQFF
.	TRBV6-5	.	TRBJ2-1	TGTGCCAGCAGTTCCCCGACTAGGAGACCCTACAATGAGCAGTTCTTC	CASSSPTRRPYNEQFF
.	TRBV2	.	TRBJ1-1	TGTGCCAGCAGTGAAGGAGGGGAGAGCACTGAAGCTTTCTTT	CASSEGGESTEAFF
.	TRBV5-8	.	TRBJ2-7	TGTGCCAGCAGCTTGCCGGGGAGAGAGGCCGAGCAGTACTTC	CASSLPGREAEQYF
.	TRBV9	TRBD1	TRBJ2-7	TGTGCCAGCAGCGCGACGCAGGGGGAGACCTACGAGCAGTACTTC	CASSATQGETYEQYF
.	TRBV13	TRBD1	TRBJ2-1	TGTGCCAGCAGCCCAGATACAGGGGGCCCCTACAATGAGCAGTTCTTC	CASSPDTGGPYNEQFF
.	TRBV6-1	.	TRBJ2-7	TGTGCCAGGGGAGAGGGGGAATCCTACGAGCAGTACTTC	CARGEGESYEQYF
.	TRBV28	TRBD1	TRBJ1-5	TGTGCCAGCAGCCGAGGGACAGGTATCCAGCCCCAGCATTTT	CASSRGTGIQPQHF
.	TRBV7-6	TRBD2	TRBJ2-3	TGTGCCAGCAGCTCTGGGACTAGCGGGAGCCGTTTGGGAGATACGCAGTATTTT	CASSSGTSGSRLGDTQYF
.	TRBV7-8	.	TRBJ2-1	TGTGCCAGCAGCTTAGTGGCAGGGCAGAGCTCCTACAATGAGCAGTTCTTC	CASSLVAGQSSYNEQFF
.	TRBV7-8	.	TRBJ2-2	TGTGCCAGCAGCTTCTTCGGAGGGTCGTTCGGCGGGGAGCTGTTTTTT	CASSFFGGSFGGELFF
once	TRBV6-1	.	TRBJ2-1	TGTGCCAGCAGGGTTCTGACAGGGAGGGACAATGAGCAGTTCTTC	CASRVLTGRDNEQFF
.	TRBV7-9	.	TRBJ2-2	TGTGCCAGCAGCTTAACAGACACCGGGGAGCTGTTTTTT	CASSLTDTGELFF
.	TRBV4-1	.	TRBJ1-5	TGCGCCAGCAGCCAAGATCCGGGTTGGCAGGGCAATCAGCCCCAGCATTTT	CASSQDPGWQGNQPQHF
.	TRBV14	.	TRBJ1-5	TGTGCCAGCAGCCAAGACGAAAGAAGTTATAGCAATCAGCCCCAGCATTTT	CASSQDERSYSNQPQHF
.	TRBV7-8	.	TRBJ2-4	TGTGCCAGCAGCTTAGCTAAGGACAGTAAAAACATTCAGTACTTC	CASSLAKDSKNIQYF
.	TRBV19	.	TRBJ1-5	TGTGCCAGTAGTATAGATCTGTCTATCAATCAGCCCCAGCATTTT	CASSIDLSINQPQHF
.	TRBV5-4	.	TRBJ2-2	TGTGCCAGCAGAGCCGGGGGGCGGGAGAACACCGGGGAGCTGTTTTTT	CASRAGGRENTGELFF
.	TRBV7-8	.	TRBJ2-1	TGTGCCAGCAGCTTGGTAGCGGATTACAATGAGCAGTTCTTC	CASSLVADYNEQFF
.	TRBV7-9	TRBD2	TRBJ2-1	TGTGCCAGCAGCACGGAGCGGACTAGCGGCATGACCTACAATGAGCAGTTCTTC	CASSTERTSGMTYNEQFF
.	TRBV27	TRBD1	TRBJ1-1	TGTGCCAGCAGTTTAAGCCCAGGGGGCACTGAAGCTTTCTTT	CASSLSPGGTEAFF
.	TRBV19	.	TRBJ2-4	TGTGCCAGTAGTATTTCAGTGGGATTCAAAAACATTCAGTACTTC	CASSISVGFKNIQYF
.	TRBV27	.	TRBJ1-1	TGTGCCAGCAGTTTAAGGGCAGGGAACACTGAAGCTTTCTTT	CASSLRAGNTEAFF
.	TRBV7-3	TRBD2	TRBJ2-2	TGTGCCAGCAGCTCTAGCGGCGGGGAGCTGTTTTTT	CASSSSGGELFF
.	TRBV15	.	TRBJ1-4	TGTGCCACCAGCAGAGGCAGGGGAAACGAAAAACTGTTTTTT	CATSRGRGNEKLFF
.	TRBV5-1	TRBD1	TRBJ2-1	TGCGCCAGCAGCGGCCTGACAGGGGCCCAGTACAATGAGCAGTTCTTC	CASSGLTGAQYNEQFF
.	TRBV5-5	.	TRBJ1-2	TGTGCCAGCAGCTTGGGCTCGACCCCCGGCTACACCTTC	CASSLGSTPGYTF
.	TRBV27	.	TRBJ2-7	TGTGCCAGCAGTTCGGGGCCGGGAACGAATAGCGAGCAGTACTTC	CASSSGPGTNSEQYF
.	TRBV7-2	.	TRBJ1-4	TGTGCCAGCAGCTTAGGGGTTGGGGTCCGAAATGAAAAACTGTTTTTT	CASSLGVGVRNEKLFF
.	TRBV19	.	TRBJ1-1	TGTGCCAGTAGTATTTGGTCGGGGGGAGAGACTGAAGCTTTCTTT	CASSIWSGGETEAFF
.	TRBV7-3	.	TRBJ2-5	TGTGCCAGCAGCTTAACGGCCAGGCAAGAGACCCAGTACTTC	CASSLTARQETQYF
.	TRBV28	.	TRBJ2-1	TGTGCCAGCAGTTTGACGGGCGGAAACAATGAGCAGTTCTTC	CASSLTGGNNEQFF
.	TRBV29-1	TRBD2	TRBJ2-1	TGCAGCGTTGGAGCGGGAGGGCGGAATGAGCAGTTCTTC	CSVGAGGRNEQFF
.	TRBV10-2	TRBD1	TRBJ1-4	TGCGCCACTGGCCGGACAGGGGGCGCGGGTGAAAAACTGTTTTTT	CATGRTGGAGEKLFF
once	TRBV11-2	TRBD1	TRBJ1-1	TGTGCCAGCAGCTCGGGATTGACAGGGGCTGAAGCTTTCTTT	CASSSGLTGAEAFF
.	TRBV4-1	TRBD2	TRBJ2-7	TGCGCCAGCAGCCAAGGCGCGGGAGGGACCTCCTACGAGCAGTACTTC	CASSQGAGGTSYEQYF
.	TRBV5-1	TRBD1	TRBJ2-2	TGCGCCAGCTGGCCGGGACAGCGGAACACCGGGGAGCTGTTTTTT	CASWPGQRNTGELFF